This T cell receptor (beta chain) was captured by sequencing in a study of blood T cell repertoires in COVID-19. For the study at large: The cDNA or gDNA used as material had been derived from T cells, B-cell-depleted T cells, or PBMCs.

Per the original methods: Amplification from reference gene primers served as the basis for estimated nucleated cell counts. Some clones are missing from TCRdb's copy, which holds only in-frame ones; the method was immunoSEQ multiplex PCR. That table supplies the V and J calls and clone size; D and trimming were determined from the DNA. The sample yields 30,000 to 45,000 clones, around 90% seen once. V lost 6 bases and J 0 bases, leaving 24 bases between the germline ends. This CDR3 contains 20 residues. Germline CDR1 and CDR2: MNHEY and SMNVEV (reference sequence). This sequence was found in a human donor in a cohort sampled during active COVID-19. V gene TRBV27 combines with J gene TRBJ2-6; weak D call: TRBD1 (8 bases). The sample taken for sequencing was peripheral blood. The CDR3 region has the DNA TGTGCCAGCAGGCGGGGGACAGGTACGACCATAAGCTCTGGGGCCAACGTCCTGACTTTC. Translation gives CASRRGTGTTISSGANVLTF.